This TCR beta chain was retrieved from a study of Ad26.COV2.S vaccination and SARS-CoV-2 variants (dated by TCRdb to the early 2020s). A note on the overall study: Sequencing of the TCRbeta repertoire served to evaluate the specificity and breadth of SARS-CoV-2-reactive T cell receptors following Ad26.COV2.S vaccination. A total of 32 samples were included in the TCR-sequenced set, comprising around 20 Ad26.COV2.S vaccine recipients, 5 placebo recipients and 8 SARS-CoV-2 convalescent individuals.

Interpreted using the paper, the time point label stands for: individuals recovered from natural SARS-CoV-2 infection. CDR1 and CDR2 are drawn from the germline V gene: MGHRA, YSYEKL. From the cysteine up to the phenylalanine, the CDR3 has a length of 14 residues. Only the CDR3 region is kept as DNA, spanning 42 bases read in frame from base 1. The trim is 6 bases for V and 7 bases for J, with a gap of 13 bases between the germline ends. TCRbeta CDR3 regions were sequenced with the immunoSEQ Assay. After extraction, genomic DNA underwent amplification by bias-controlled multiplex PCR, followed by high-throughput sequencing. Regarding the original processing steps: To quantify the absolute abundance of every unique TCRbeta CDR3 region, sequences were collapsed and filtered. Usable DNA was measured by amplifying reference genes present in all nucleated cells, and TCRbeta template counts were normalized to that usable DNA to estimate T cell fraction. Repertoire TCRs were annotated as SARS-CoV-2-specific when V gene, CDR3 amino acid sequence and J gene were exactly matched to a known reactive TCR set. The reference SARS-CoV-2 TCR set was derived from MIRA and filtered for enrichment in COVID-19-positive ImmuneCODE repertoires, a step that removed public or cross-reactive TCRs. Drawing on the MIRA antigens, annotated TCRs were analysed further at the level of specific ORF or position within ORF. Breadth was defined as the number of annotated unique rearrangements divided by the total number of unique productive rearrangements, and depth was defined as the summed frequency of the annotated unique rearrangements. TCR breadth was compared between groups using two-sided Wilcoxon rank-sum tests. In its TCRdb copy, this immuneACCESS table keeps in-frame sequences only and misses some clones. Where compared with another copy, unresolved V genes explain less than half of these, and the others have no known cause. The V and J calls and clone size come from that table; D and trimming were worked out from the DNA. In all, the sample holds fewer than 150,000 clones, and around 86% of those were seen once. 4% to 6% of the sample goes to the ten largest clones.

This clone was counted a few times. This receptor's antigen is unknown. No base-level quality is on record; no much larger clone is a single base apart. Study-wide findings and limitations: After vaccination, substantial breadth of spike-specific CD8+ and CD4+ T cell responses was reported. Higher spike-specific TCR breadth was observed in Ad26.COV2.S recipients than in placebo recipients (P = 0.0014). The authors noted that the TCR breadth and depth analyses may have underestimated total T cell responses. Non-spike TCR breadth was comparable between vaccine and placebo recipients, consistent with the vaccine containing only spike.

Sequencing was performed on peripheral blood, taken after recovery from COVID-19. This chain joins TRBV4-1 to TRBJ1-6; TRBD1 is possibly the D segment (5 matching bases). The TCR sequence derives from a human donor who had recovered from COVID-19. The CDR3 protein is CASRQAAQNSPLHF. At the DNA level, the sequence is TGCGCCAGCAGACAGGCAGCTCAAAATTCACCCCTCCACTTT.